This TCR beta chain originates from a study of T-cell memory formation after mild COVID-19. Study-level results: Later expanders leaned toward CD4+, whereas clones contracting from day 15 to 85 were balanced CD4/CD8. Pre-infection memory held some responding clones, suggesting pre-existing cross-reactive T cells responded.

As to this clonotype: Its antigen is not identified.

Each CDR3 protein gets one entry after TCRdb re-called the 5' RACE reads with MiXCR. The sample holds about 200,000 distinct CDR3 sequences, about 9.2% seen once. Sequencing was performed on PBMCs or a T cell subset sorted from them (not recorded which). The sequence was collected from a man younger than 35 who had mild COVID-19 (a few samples of this study predate the infection). Cell type and time point are not known.

In nucleotides, the CDR3 is TGTGCCAGCAGCCAAGATCTTCAGGCTCGCCAGCCCCAGCATTTT. Its translation is CASSQDLQARQPQHF. The chain joins TRBV3-1 to TRBJ1-5; D is unclear. With 0 bases removed from V and 7 bases from J, the gap between germline ends came to 13 bases. The V gene's germline CDR1 is LGHDT and CDR2 YNNKEL (reference sequence). The CDR3 runs 15 residues.